This TCR beta chain comes out of a study of T cells in Graves' hyperthyroidism and ophthalmopathy. Looking at the study overall: At initial diagnosis, before any treatment had begun, peripheral blood was obtained.

The TCR beta CDR3 regions underwent amplification using RNA transcripts as the source. A set of HTBI primers served as the primers for a first-round RT-PCR of the TCR CDR3. TCRdb processed the multiplex PCR reads anew with MiXCR; each CDR3 protein has one entry. The data contain around 350,000 distinct CDR3 sequences, about 19% of them singletons. Looked up from germline, CDR1 is ENHRY and CDR2 is SYGVKD. The CDR3 is made up of 17 amino acids. V dropped 0 bases and J dropped 0 bases, with 14 bases sitting between them. The chain links TRBV10-3 to TRBJ1-1, with D possibly matching TRBD1 (5 bases). Sequenced input: blood. The receptor was derived from a woman aged 18-29 years with Graves' hyperthyroidism. CDR3 loop: CAISESPGSYLNTEAFF. CDR3 nucleotides: TGTGCCATCAGTGAGTCCCCAGGGAGTTACCTGAACACTGAAGCTTTCTTT.